Listed below are T cell receptor beta chains from one sample, sequenced in a study of OX40 agonist ivuxolimab in advanced cancers. TCRdb's copy holds only in-frame clones and misses some; the assay was immunoSEQ multiplex PCR. Of about 83,000 clones listed, roughly 83% were seen once; the top ten hold 6.5% to 8%. Here the sequenced sample was CD4+ or CD8+ T cells sorted from blood, taken in a trial of the OX40 agonist ivuxolimab. The receptor source for this set is an adult with an advanced solid tumor such as melanoma, head and neck, liver or kidney cancer. Each CDR3 is given with its conserved first and last residue. The D gene is left open where the match is weak. A row's size may be missing; if present it is once, few, many or a size class.

cdr3_aa: CASRGQLGNTEAFF
cdr3_nt: TGTGCCAGCAGAGGACAGTTGGGGAACACTGAAGCTTTCTTT
v_call: TRBV27
d_call: NA
clone_size: NA
j_call: TRBJ1-1
cdr3_length: 14

cdr3_aa: CSASGTKNTEAFF
cdr3_nt: TGCAGCGCCTCCGGGACAAAGAACACTGAAGCTTTCTTT
v_call: TRBV29-1
d_call: NA
clone_size: NA
j_call: TRBJ1-1
cdr3_length: 13

cdr3_aa: CASSNSGDREKLFF
cdr3_nt: TGTGCCAGCAGCAATTCAGGGGACAGGGAAAAACTGTTTTTT
v_call: TRBV7-9
d_call: TRBD1
clone_size: NA
j_call: TRBJ1-4
cdr3_length: 14

cdr3_aa: CASSPLNRATEAFF
cdr3_nt: TGTGCCAGCTCACCATTGAACAGGGCCACTGAAGCTTTCTTT
v_call: TRBV18
d_call: NA
clone_size: NA
j_call: TRBJ1-1
cdr3_length: 14

cdr3_aa: CASSDRDFSGNTIYF
cdr3_nt: TGTGCCAGCAGTGACCGGGACTTCTCTGGAAACACCATATATTTT
v_call: TRBV6-4
d_call: NA
clone_size: NA
j_call: TRBJ1-3
cdr3_length: 15

cdr3_aa: CASSRGTGRPEQYF
cdr3_nt: TGTGCCAGTAGCCGTGGGACAGGGAGGCCCGAGCAGTACTTC
v_call: TRBV19
d_call: TRBD1
clone_size: NA
j_call: TRBJ2-7
cdr3_length: 14

cdr3_aa: CASSYSHSRNEQFF
cdr3_nt: TGTGCCAGCAGTTACTCCCACAGTCGGAATGAGCAGTTCTTC
v_call: TRBV6-5
d_call: NA
clone_size: NA
j_call: TRBJ2-1
cdr3_length: 14

cdr3_aa: CAWTVTYNSPLHF
cdr3_nt: TGTGCCTGGACAGTAACCTATAATTCACCCCTCCACTTT
v_call: TRBV30
d_call: NA
clone_size: NA
j_call: TRBJ1-6
cdr3_length: 13

cdr3_aa: CASAKGDTEAFF
cdr3_nt: TGTGCCAGCGCGAAGGGAGACACTGAAGCTTTCTTT
v_call: TRBV7-9
d_call: NA
clone_size: NA
j_call: TRBJ1-1
cdr3_length: 12

cdr3_aa: CSVEAQGSLRELFF
cdr3_nt: TGCAGCGTTGAGGCCCAGGGTAGTCTCCGGGAGCTGTTTTTT
v_call: TRBV29-1
d_call: NA
clone_size: few
j_call: TRBJ2-2
cdr3_length: 14

cdr3_aa: CAWSAGGPRTGELFF
cdr3_nt: TGTGCCTGGAGCGCCGGGGGGCCGAGGACCGGGGAGCTGTTTTTT
v_call: TRBV30
d_call: NA
clone_size: NA
j_call: TRBJ2-2
cdr3_length: 15

cdr3_aa: CASSLQGIYGYTF
cdr3_nt: TGCGCCAGCAGCTTACAGGGAATCTATGGCTACACCTTC
v_call: TRBV5-1
d_call: NA
clone_size: once
j_call: TRBJ1-2
cdr3_length: 13

cdr3_aa: CASSEVQGRDEQYF
cdr3_nt: TGTGCCAGCAGTGAAGTCCAGGGTAGAGACGAGCAGTACTTC
v_call: TRBV6-1
d_call: NA
clone_size: NA
j_call: TRBJ2-7
cdr3_length: 14

cdr3_aa: CASSYMNTEAFF
cdr3_nt: TGTGCCAGCAGTTACATGAACACTGAAGCTTTCTTT
v_call: TRBV2
d_call: NA
clone_size: few
j_call: TRBJ1-1
cdr3_length: 12

cdr3_aa: CASSQGPGLGNQPQHF
cdr3_nt: TGCGCCAGCAGCCAAGGGCCCGGGCTAGGCAATCAGCCCCAGCATTTT
v_call: TRBV4-1
d_call: NA
clone_size: once
j_call: TRBJ1-5
cdr3_length: 16

cdr3_aa: CASSWGRNTQYF
cdr3_nt: TGTGCCAGCAGCTGGGGCAGGAACACCCAGTACTTC
v_call: TRBV5-6
d_call: NA
clone_size: NA
j_call: TRBJ2-5
cdr3_length: 12

cdr3_aa: CASSSQGGSYNEQFF
cdr3_nt: TGTGCCAGTAGTAGCCAGGGGGGCTCCTACAATGAGCAGTTCTTC
v_call: TRBV19
d_call: NA
clone_size: NA
j_call: TRBJ2-1
cdr3_length: 15

cdr3_aa: CASGGQGGGQPQHF
cdr3_nt: TGTGCCAGCGGGGGACAGGGGGGCGGCCAGCCCCAGCATTTT
v_call: TRBV2
d_call: TRBD1
clone_size: NA
j_call: TRBJ1-5
cdr3_length: 14

cdr3_aa: CASRPGTSGGSARGETQYF
cdr3_nt: TGTGCCAGTAGGCCCGGGACTAGCGGGGGGTCGGCCCGGGGAGAGACCCAGTACTTC
v_call: TRBV19
d_call: TRBD2
clone_size: NA
j_call: TRBJ2-5
cdr3_length: 19

cdr3_aa: CASSLMGGRGTDTQYF
cdr3_nt: TGTGCCAGCAGCTTGATGGGCGGGAGAGGGACAGATACGCAGTATTTT
v_call: TRBV5-6
d_call: TRBD2
clone_size: NA
j_call: TRBJ2-3
cdr3_length: 16

cdr3_aa: CAISYSPRTDEQYF
cdr3_nt: TGTGCCATCAGTTACTCTCCGCGGACAGACGAGCAGTACTTC
v_call: TRBV10-3
d_call: NA
clone_size: NA
j_call: TRBJ2-7
cdr3_length: 14

cdr3_aa: CASTNHGAGLNTGELFF
cdr3_nt: TGTGCCAGCACAAACCACGGAGCGGGACTGAACACCGGGGAGCTGTTTTTT
v_call: TRBV18
d_call: TRBD2
clone_size: NA
j_call: TRBJ2-2
cdr3_length: 17

cdr3_aa: CASSGLAGTYEQYF
cdr3_nt: TGCGCCAGCAGTGGGCTAGCGGGGACCTACGAGCAGTACTTC
v_call: TRBV10-2
d_call: TRBD2
clone_size: NA
j_call: TRBJ2-7
cdr3_length: 14

cdr3_aa: CASSLGLAGYEQYF
cdr3_nt: TGTGCCAGCAGCTTAGGACTAGCGGGCTACGAGCAGTACTTC
v_call: TRBV7-6
d_call: TRBD2
clone_size: NA
j_call: TRBJ2-7
cdr3_length: 14

cdr3_aa: CASGSGASGRRETQYF
cdr3_nt: TGTGCCAGTGGCAGTGGCGCTAGCGGGAGGAGAGAGACCCAGTACTTC
v_call: TRBV19
d_call: TRBD2
clone_size: few
j_call: TRBJ2-5
cdr3_length: 16

cdr3_aa: CAWSWVGSTEAFF
cdr3_nt: TGTGCCTGGAGTTGGGTGGGGAGCACTGAAGCTTTCTTT
v_call: TRBV30
d_call: NA
clone_size: NA
j_call: TRBJ1-1
cdr3_length: 13

cdr3_aa: CASSSGDRVNEQFF
cdr3_nt: TGTGCCAGCAGCTCGGGGGACAGGGTAAATGAGCAGTTCTTC
v_call: TRBV13
d_call: TRBD1
clone_size: NA
j_call: TRBJ2-1
cdr3_length: 14

cdr3_aa: CAWSVIEGTEAFF
cdr3_nt: TGTGCCTGGAGTGTAATCGAGGGGACTGAAGCTTTCTTT
v_call: TRBV30
d_call: NA
clone_size: few
j_call: TRBJ1-1
cdr3_length: 13

cdr3_aa: CASSPGQGASYTF
cdr3_nt: TGTGCCAGCAGCCCGGGGCAGGGGGCGAGCTACACCTTC
v_call: TRBV5-6
d_call: TRBD1
clone_size: NA
j_call: TRBJ1-2
cdr3_length: 13

cdr3_aa: CASSQFGVDNEQFF
cdr3_nt: TGCGCCAGCAGCCAATTTGGTGTAGACAATGAGCAGTTCTTC
v_call: TRBV4-3
d_call: NA
clone_size: NA
j_call: TRBJ2-1
cdr3_length: 14

cdr3_aa: CASSPLGTSGSNEQYF
cdr3_nt: TGTGCCAGCTCACCCCTCGGGACTAGCGGGAGCAACGAGCAGTACTTC
v_call: TRBV18
d_call: TRBD2
clone_size: once
j_call: TRBJ2-7
cdr3_length: 16

cdr3_aa: CATSREEDIFSYNEQFF
cdr3_nt: TGTGCCACCAGCAGAGAGGAAGACATCTTCTCCTACAATGAGCAGTTCTTC
v_call: TRBV15
d_call: NA
clone_size: NA
j_call: TRBJ2-1
cdr3_length: 17

cdr3_aa: CASSLGGLSQPQHF
cdr3_nt: TGTGCCAGCAGCTTAGGAGGGTTGAGCCAGCCCCAGCATTTT
v_call: TRBV7-9
d_call: NA
clone_size: NA
j_call: TRBJ1-5
cdr3_length: 14

cdr3_aa: CAWSLGGTGELFF
cdr3_nt: TGTGCCTGGAGCCTCGGCGGGACCGGGGAGCTGTTTTTT
v_call: TRBV30
d_call: NA
clone_size: NA
j_call: TRBJ2-2
cdr3_length: 13

cdr3_aa: CASRLGQQQETQYF
cdr3_nt: TGTGCCAGCAGACTGGGACAGCAACAAGAGACCCAGTACTTC
v_call: TRBV5-6
d_call: TRBD1
clone_size: NA
j_call: TRBJ2-5
cdr3_length: 14

cdr3_aa: CASSLQGAGGELFF
cdr3_nt: TGTGCCAGCAGCTTACAGGGGGCTGGCGGGGAGCTGTTTTTT
v_call: TRBV7-9
d_call: TRBD1
clone_size: once
j_call: TRBJ2-2
cdr3_length: 14

cdr3_aa: CAASGSGTVQETQYF
cdr3_nt: TGTGCCGCGTCAGGATCAGGGACAGTCCAAGAGACCCAGTACTTC
v_call: TRBV19
d_call: TRBD1
clone_size: NA
j_call: TRBJ2-5
cdr3_length: 15

cdr3_aa: CASSSGGTSGRREQFF
cdr3_nt: TGTGCCAGTAGTTCAGGTGGGACTAGCGGGAGACGGGAGCAGTTCTTC
v_call: TRBV19
d_call: TRBD2
clone_size: NA
j_call: TRBJ2-1
cdr3_length: 16

cdr3_aa: CASASLVGVNTEAFF
cdr3_nt: TGTGCCAGCGCTTCTCTGGTTGGTGTGAACACTGAAGCTTTCTTT
v_call: TRBV6-6
d_call: NA
clone_size: NA
j_call: TRBJ1-1
cdr3_length: 15

cdr3_aa: CASSSARTGSETQYF
cdr3_nt: TGCGCCAGCAGCTCCGCTCGGACAGGGAGCGAGACCCAGTACTTC
v_call: TRBV5-1
d_call: TRBD1
clone_size: NA
j_call: TRBJ2-5
cdr3_length: 15

cdr3_aa: CASSWGLGSGTDTQYF
cdr3_nt: TGTGCCAGCAGTTGGGGCCTTGGCAGCGGGACAGATACGCAGTATTTT
v_call: TRBV6-5
d_call: NA
clone_size: NA
j_call: TRBJ2-3
cdr3_length: 16

cdr3_aa: CASSSFYNPNQPQHF
cdr3_nt: TGTGCCAGCAGCTCGTTTTACAATCCCAATCAGCCCCAGCATTTT
v_call: TRBV5-5
d_call: NA
clone_size: once
j_call: TRBJ1-5
cdr3_length: 15

cdr3_aa: CASSLPPKNEQFF
cdr3_nt: TGTGCCAGCAGCTTACCACCGAAGAATGAGCAGTTCTTC
v_call: TRBV7-6
d_call: NA
clone_size: NA
j_call: TRBJ2-1
cdr3_length: 13

cdr3_aa: CASSATSYEQYF
cdr3_nt: TGTGCCAGCAGTGCCACCTCCTACGAGCAGTACTTC
v_call: TRBV6-1
d_call: NA
clone_size: few
j_call: TRBJ2-7
cdr3_length: 12

cdr3_aa: CASSLTGPQQETQYF
cdr3_nt: TGCGCCAGCAGCTTGACGGGCCCCCAACAAGAGACCCAGTACTTC
v_call: TRBV5-1
d_call: NA
clone_size: NA
j_call: TRBJ2-5
cdr3_length: 15

cdr3_aa: CASSVAAPAYGYTF
cdr3_nt: TGTGCCAGCAGCGTAGCCGCTCCAGCTTATGGCTACACCTTC
v_call: TRBV9
d_call: NA
clone_size: NA
j_call: TRBJ1-2
cdr3_length: 14

cdr3_aa: CASSPPGTYGYTF
cdr3_nt: TGTGCCAGCAGCCCTCCAGGGACCTATGGCTACACCTTC
v_call: TRBV5-4
d_call: NA
clone_size: NA
j_call: TRBJ1-2
cdr3_length: 13

cdr3_aa: CASSLDQETQYF
cdr3_nt: TGCGCCAGCAGCTTGGACCAAGAGACCCAGTACTTC
v_call: TRBV5-1
d_call: NA
clone_size: NA
j_call: TRBJ2-5
cdr3_length: 12

cdr3_aa: CASSDGRSYNEQFF
cdr3_nt: TGTGCCAGCAGTGACGGGAGATCGTACAATGAGCAGTTCTTC
v_call: TRBV27
d_call: NA
clone_size: NA
j_call: TRBJ2-1
cdr3_length: 14

cdr3_aa: CASSEIRASQQFF
cdr3_nt: TGTGCCAGCAGTGAAATTAGGGCTAGCCAGCAGTTCTTC
v_call: TRBV2
d_call: NA
clone_size: NA
j_call: TRBJ2-1
cdr3_length: 13

cdr3_aa: CAWSGQGAISSPLHF
cdr3_nt: TGTGCCTGGAGCGGACAGGGGGCGATCAGTTCACCCCTCCACTTT
v_call: TRBV30
d_call: TRBD1
clone_size: NA
j_call: TRBJ1-6
cdr3_length: 15

cdr3_aa: CAFERGLGTDTQYF
cdr3_nt: TGTGCCTTCGAACGGGGGCTCGGCACAGATACGCAGTATTTT
v_call: TRBV30
d_call: NA
clone_size: NA
j_call: TRBJ2-3
cdr3_length: 14

cdr3_aa: CASSSETFAEAFF
cdr3_nt: TGTGCCAGCAGTTCCGAAACCTTTGCTGAAGCTTTCTTT
v_call: TRBV28
d_call: NA
clone_size: NA
j_call: TRBJ1-1
cdr3_length: 13

cdr3_aa: CASSIGHAEQYF
cdr3_nt: TGTGCCAGCAGTATAGGACACGCCGAGCAGTACTTC
v_call: TRBV7-9
d_call: NA
clone_size: few
j_call: TRBJ2-7
cdr3_length: 12

cdr3_aa: CASNERRLGEQFF
cdr3_nt: TGTGCCAGCAACGAGCGCCGGTTGGGTGAGCAGTTCTTC
v_call: TRBV6-5
d_call: NA
clone_size: NA
j_call: TRBJ2-1
cdr3_length: 13

cdr3_aa: CATRDRFSYEQYF
cdr3_nt: TGTGCCACCCGTGACAGGTTCTCCTACGAGCAGTACTTC
v_call: TRBV15
d_call: NA
clone_size: NA
j_call: TRBJ2-7
cdr3_length: 13

cdr3_aa: CASSSTGGSNEQFF
cdr3_nt: TGTGCCAGCAGCTCGACAGGGGGAAGCAATGAGCAGTTCTTC
v_call: TRBV5-6
d_call: TRBD1
clone_size: NA
j_call: TRBJ2-1
cdr3_length: 14

cdr3_aa: CASSSLGRGQGSPLHF
cdr3_nt: TGTGCCAGCAGCTCACTGGGCAGGGGGCAGGGTTCACCCCTCCACTTC
v_call: TRBV7-2
d_call: TRBD1
clone_size: NA
j_call: TRBJ1-6
cdr3_length: 16

cdr3_aa: CAIGRGLDQPQHF
cdr3_nt: TGTGCCATCGGAAGGGGCCTAGATCAGCCCCAGCATTTT
v_call: TRBV10-3
d_call: NA
clone_size: NA
j_call: TRBJ1-5
cdr3_length: 13

cdr3_aa: CASSFGGNTEAFF
cdr3_nt: TGTGCCAGCAGCTTTGGGGGAAACACTGAAGCTTTCTTT
v_call: TRBV11-2
d_call: NA
clone_size: NA
j_call: TRBJ1-1
cdr3_length: 13